The clone carrying this T cell receptor beta chain was recorded only once. Germline CDR1 SGDLS, CDR2 YYNGEE. Trimming removed 4 bases at V and 4 bases at J, with 13 bases between. This CDR3 region has 14 residues. This record comes from a study of T cell changes during pregnancy in multiple sclerosis. Profiling relied on immunoSEQ multiplex PCR, and the TCRdb table lists in-frame clones only, not all of them. Of approximately 46,000 clones listed, 75% to 95% are singletons. This sequence originates from a female donor with multiple sclerosis, enrolled in a pregnancy study. This material consisted of CD8+ T cells from peripheral blood mononuclear cells, taken in the second trimester of pregnancy. V and J are TRBV9 and TRBJ2-3, with D possibly matching TRBD2 (6 bases). The CDR3 DNA sequence: TGTGCCAGCAGCATAACGGGGGAACCAGATACGCAGTATTTT. Translating it yields CASSITGEPDTQYF.